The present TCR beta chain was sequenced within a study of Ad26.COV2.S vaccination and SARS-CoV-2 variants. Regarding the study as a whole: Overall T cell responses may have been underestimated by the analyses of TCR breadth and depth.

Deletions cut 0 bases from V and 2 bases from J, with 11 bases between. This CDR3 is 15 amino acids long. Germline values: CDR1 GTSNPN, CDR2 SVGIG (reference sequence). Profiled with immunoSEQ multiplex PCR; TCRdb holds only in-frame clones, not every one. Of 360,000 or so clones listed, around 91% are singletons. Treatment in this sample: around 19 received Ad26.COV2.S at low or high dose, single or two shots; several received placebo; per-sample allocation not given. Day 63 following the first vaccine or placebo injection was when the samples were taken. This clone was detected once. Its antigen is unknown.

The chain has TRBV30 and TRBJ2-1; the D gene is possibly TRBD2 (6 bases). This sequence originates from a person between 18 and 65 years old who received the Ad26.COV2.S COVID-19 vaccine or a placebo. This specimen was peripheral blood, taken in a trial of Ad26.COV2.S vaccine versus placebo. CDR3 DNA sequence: TGTGCCTGGAGTGTACTCCCGGGAGCCTACAATGAGCAGTTCTTC. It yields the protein CAWSVLPGAYNEQFF.